This TCR beta chain originates from a study of blood T cell repertoires in COVID-19 (dated by TCRdb to between 2020 and 2021). The study in broad terms: Collaborator samples came from the United States, Italy and Spain and covered acute and convalescent phases of COVID-19. The prospective study material was composed of cDNA or gDNA derived from T cells, B-cell-depleted T cells, or PBMCs. Deeply sampled blood TCRbeta repertoires from subjects exposed to, actively infected with, or recovered from COVID-19 were included in the dataset. The repertoires were made available in a free public database intended to serve as a resource for research on the immune response to SARS-CoV-2. The samples were drawn from two sources: the first 160 participants of the ongoing ImmuneRACE study, and 1,000 to 1,500 subjects contributed by 6 global collaborators. A de-identified subject ID, COVID-19 status, age in years and sex were almost always included in the sample metadata. HLA class I and class II types, where available, came from metadata supplied by the sample provider rather than from assay-based typing. Summary of the overall study and its limitations: Clinical and demographic metadata were provided uncurated, with the amount varying by source and participant.

Relative to germline, V is 5 bases shorter and J is 4 bases shorter, with 14 bases between their ends. Including cysteine and phenylalanine, the CDR3 has 14 amino acids. The only DNA kept is the CDR3, 42 bases in frame from the first base. Sequences SGHTA (CDR1) and FQGNSA (CDR2) are obtained from the germline V gene. Whole blood was collected in K2EDTA tubes by collaborating institutions according to the institutions' own protocols. For TCRbeta analysis, collaborators shipped samples as frozen whole blood, isolated PBMCs, or DNA extracted from either of those sample types. With respect to this clone: No cognate antigen has been identified for it. No much larger clone exists at a distance of one base, and base qualities are not known.

TCRbeta CDR3 regions were amplified from genomic DNA using the immunoSEQ Assay, a bias-controlled multiplex PCR. As for how the authors treated the data: Within the assay, amplification of reference gene primers was used to estimate how many nucleated cells each sample contained. To quantify the absolute abundance of each unique TCRbeta CDR3 rearrangement, sequence reads were collapsed and filtered. For each sample, productive Simpson clonality was calculated as the square root of Simpson's diversity index over productive rearrangements. TCRdb holds this immuneACCESS table with in-frame rearrangements only. Some clones are missing; in checked studies, unresolved V genes explain under half, and the rest has no known cause. V, J and clone size reflect that table, while D and trimming were determined from the DNA. The sample table shows about 130,000 clones, and 85% are seen once. Of the sample, approximately 6.6% falls within the top ten clones.

Sequenced: peripheral blood. The chain was built from TRBV7-2 and TRBJ1-1, and TRBD1 may be the D gene, going by 6 matching bases. This receptor was obtained from a man aged 80 or over with active or convalescent COVID-19. The CDR3 region reads CASSPQRGATEAFF. The sequenced DNA: TGTGCCAGCAGCCCCCAACGGGGGGCCACTGAAGCTTTCTTT.